This T cell receptor beta chain originates from a study of CD8 T cells in ankylosing spondylitis. Study conclusions and caveats: Reportedly, significant enrichment of disease-linked clones occurred in matched ankylosing spondylitis synovial fluid. Ankylosing spondylitis blood appeared to be characterized by a TCR beta motif of eight or nine highly homologous variants. Clones linked with disease were CD8+ and fairly uncommon in the peripheral blood.

A quantitative 5'-RACE method, one with molecular barcodes, was used to make TCR beta libraries. MiXCR, run by TCRdb on the 5' RACE reads, gives a single entry per CDR3 protein. The table lists more than 100,000 distinct CDR3 sequences, roughly 18% of them singletons. Ten or more counts support this clonotype. Its antigen is not identified. CDR3 length: 12 residues. V lost 7 bases and J 6 bases, leaving 13 bases between the germline ends. From germline, CDR1 is SQVTM and CDR2 ANQGSEA. The chain is built from TRBV29-1 and TRBJ2-1; D may match TRBD1 or TRBD2 (6 bases each). Sequenced sample: blood, either unsorted or a sorted T cell fraction (not recorded which). This TCR came from a male donor with ankylosing spondylitis. This chain's CDR3 is CSAFEGGNEQFF. Written as DNA, the CDR3 is TGCAGCGCCTTTGAGGGGGGCAATGAGCAGTTCTTC.